This T cell receptor beta chain was recovered during a study of blood T cell repertoires in COVID-19. Background on the study: The study drew acute and convalescent COVID-19 samples from the United States, Italy and Spain. In each case, the material was cDNA or gDNA derived from T cells, B-cell-depleted T cells, or PBMCs.

As originally analysed: Estimation of nucleated cell counts relied on the amplification of reference gene primers. Here immunoSEQ multiplex PCR was the method, and the copy in TCRdb shows in-frame clones only, minus some. That table is the source of V, J and clone size, and D and trimming were worked out from the DNA. The sample lists 200,000 to 250,000 clones; around 81% were seen once. Trimming took 9 bases from V and 7 from J, leaving 15 bases between them. This CDR3 is built from 12 residues. Germline-derived CDR1 and CDR2 are ENHRY and SYGVKD. The genes are TRBV10-3 and TRBJ1-1; possibly TRBD1 for D (5 bases). The receptor was derived from a woman aged 65 to 85 with acute or convalescent COVID-19. The sample comprised peripheral blood. CDR3 protein: CAIRGGEDEAFF. The CDR3 DNA is TGTGCCATACGTGGGGGGGAGGATGAAGCTTTCTTT.